What follows are 21 T cell receptor gamma chains derived from one specimen sequenced in a study of intestinal T cells in coeliac disease. Genomic DNA came from ten approximately 4.5-µm formalin-fixed paraffin-embedded scrolls per case. TRG repertoires were amplified with LymphoTrack primers from about 190 ng of biopsy DNA. TCRdb reprocessed the multiplex PCR reads through CATT. This table has about 900 gamma-chain clones, roughly 46% appearing once. Input material: a duodenal biopsy. All receptors come from a human donor with celiac disease.

The rearrangement uses TRGV10 and TRGJ1 or TRGJ2. TRGV10 is recorded as an ORF, its role being uncertain. The ends lost 8 bases at V and 11 bases at J; junction bases unmatched: 10. The CDR3 runs 11 residues. CDR3 loop: CAAWDSQEKLF. In DNA form, the CDR3 reads TGTGCTGCGTGGGATTCTCAGGAGAAACTCTTT.

With respect to this clone: TCRdb attributes to this sequence the protein of a much larger clone, which differs from the DNA translation at residue 5; a read error is likely, and the protein displayed is translated from the DNA. CDR3 sequence reads: CAAWGSTWFKIF. Written as DNA, the CDR3 is TGTGCTGCGTGGGGTTCGACTTGGTTCAAGATATTT. This sequence joins TRGV10 and TRGJP1. TRGV10 is an ORF, with its function uncertain. This CDR3 has 12 residues. Losses at the gene ends were 8 bases for V and 10 bases for J; bases not matched to a gene: 8.

This clone was recorded only once. DNA of the CDR3: TGTGCTGGCGTGGGATTAAGGGGGACAGATAAGAAACTCTTT. It yields the protein CAGVGLRGTDKKLF. The chain employs TRGV10 and TRGJ1 or TRGJ2. TRGV10 is an open reading frame whose function is uncertain. The CDR3 length is 14 residues. The trim removed 13 bases at V and 8 bases at J, leaving 21 bases unmatched.

Within the sample, this clone is large. Additional DNA sequences in this sample encode the identical CDR3. The rearrangement joins TRGV8 to TRGJP2. Germline V CDR1 and CDR2: VENAVY, YDSYNSRV. The ends lost 1 base at V and 2 bases at J; junction bases unmatched: 4. CDR3 length: 15 amino acids. The CDR3 sequence: CATWDRQSSDWIKTF. CDR3 sequence (DNA): TGTGCCACCTGGGATAGACAAAGTAGTGATTGGATCAAGACGTTT.

This clone was counted a few times. The chain uses TRGV9 and TRGJ1 or TRGJ2. The germline V gene has CDR1 GITISATS and CDR2 ISYDGTV (reference sequence). CDR3 size: 14 residues. The chain's CDR3 is CACGRDSNYYKKLF. The CDR3 DNA sequence: TGTGCTTGTGGGAGGGATTCGAATTATTATAAGAAACTCTTT.

This clone has just a few counts. One base separates it from a far larger clone, so it is likely a read error. Other DNA sequences of this sample code for an identical CDR3. The rearrangement links TRGV10 to TRGJ1 or TRGJ2. TRGV10 is designated an ORF whose function remains uncertain. The CDR3 is 13 residues long. The CDR3 loop is CAAWSPNYYKKLF. CDR3 sequence (DNA): TGTGCTGCGTGGTCCCCGAATTATTATAAGAAGCTCTTT.

This chain connects TRGV3 to TRGJ1 or TRGJ2. This CDR3 is built from 12 residues. V gave up 6 bases and J gave up 4 bases; unmatched junction bases: 6. Germline lookup yields CDR1 VTNTFY and CDR2 YDVSTARD (reference sequence). The CDR3: CATWILYYKKLF. The CDR3 DNA reads TGTGCCACCTGGATACTCTATTATAAGAAACTCTTT.

With respect to this clone: The junction differs from germline at one of its ends, possibly a read error. The chain joins TRGV9 to TRGJ1 or TRGJ2. The V gene's germline CDR1 is GITISATS and CDR2 ISYDGTV (reference sequence). The CDR3 has 14 amino acids. The CDR3 sequence is CALWECIGIIRKVF. CDR3 sequence (DNA): TGTGCCTTGTGGGAGTGCATAGGTATTATAAGAAAGGTGTTC.

There are a few counts of this clone. The protein TCRdb gives is from a much larger clone and does not agree with this DNA's translation at residue 6, likely a read error; the protein shown here comes from the DNA. The gene calls are TRGV8 and TRGJP1. The length of the CDR3 is 13 residues. J lost 3 bases, V lost 3 bases, and 1 base had no gene match. CDR1 is VENAVY, CDR2 YDSYNSRV, per germline. The chain's CDR3 is CATWDATGWFKIF. The CDR3 DNA follows: TGTGCCACCTGGGATGCCACTGGTTGGTTCAAGATATTT.

The chain couples TRGV2 to TRGJ1 or TRGJ2. CDR1 EGSNGY and CDR2 YDSYNSKV come from the germline V gene. The length of the CDR3 is 15 residues. The J segment lost 3 bases and the V segment lost 0 bases, leaving 8 bases of the junction unmatched. The CDR3 nucleotides read TGTGCCACCTGGGACGGGTCGGGTGTTTATTATAAGAAACTCTTT. Translated: CATWDGSGVYYKKLF.

There are a few counts of this clone. The rearrangement links TRGV3 to TRGJ1 or TRGJ2. Germline V gene sequence: CDR1 VTNTFY, CDR2 YDVSTARD (reference sequence). V lost 4 bases and J lost 0; bases outside the gene matches: 6. CDR3 length: 14 residues. CDR3 DNA: TGTGCCACCTGGGATCGGTTGAATTATTATAAGAAACTCTTT. It is translated as CATWDRLNYYKKLF.

The CDR3 loop is CALWECEMATGWFKIF. The CDR3 coding sequence is TGTGCCTTGTGGGAGTGCGAGATGGCTACTGGTTGGTTCAAGATATTT. The V call is TRGV9, the J call TRGJP1. CDR3 length: 16 residues. V lost 3 bases and J lost 5; bases outside the gene matches: 12. CDR1 and CDR2 from the germline V gene are GITISATS and ISYDGTV (reference sequence).

This clone has just a few counts. The rearrangement links TRGV8 to TRGJ1 or TRGJ2. The V and J ends lost 6 bases and 0 bases, in that order; junction bases with no gene match: 8. This CDR3 is built from 14 residues. Germline assignment: CDR1 VENAVY and CDR2 YDSYNSRV. CDR3 DNA: TGTGCCACCTGGAATGGATCGAATTATTATAAGAAACTCTTT. Translating it yields CATWNGSNYYKKLF.

This clone was counted only a few times. The chain combines TRGV2 with TRGJ1 or TRGJ2. V lost 0 bases to trimming and J lost 14 bases; unmatched junction nucleotides: 7. The CDR3 contains 11 residues. CDR1 and CDR2 (germline): EGSNGY, YDSYNSKV. The CDR3 loop is CATWDGRKELF. Written as DNA, the CDR3 is TGTGCCACCTGGGACGGGCGGAAGGAACTCTTT.

This chain connects TRGV10 to TRGJP1. TRGV10 is marked as an open reading frame, function uncertain. The CDR3 covers 14 residues. With V trimmed by 10 bases and J by 5 bases, 11 bases remained unmatched. CDR3 protein: CAALGYATGWFKIF. The CDR3 DNA sequence: TGTGCTGCGTTGGGATATGCTACTGGTTGGTTCAAGATATTT.

The rearrangement uses TRGV2 and TRGJ1 or TRGJ2. Germline values: CDR1 EGSNGY, CDR2 YDSYNSKV. The CDR3 totals 14 residues. CDR3 coding DNA: TGTGCACTGGGACGGGCGGGTGTTTATTATAAGAAACTCTTT. The encoded protein is CALGRAGVYYKKLF.

This clone was recorded only once. The genes are TRGV3 and TRGJ1 or TRGJ2. This CDR3 region has 12 residues. Losses at the gene ends were 10 bases for V and 5 bases for J; bases not matched to a gene: 11. The V gene's germline CDR1 is VTNTFY and CDR2 YDVSTARD (reference sequence). DNA for the CDR3: TGTGCCACTGGGACAGTACATTATAAGAAACTCTTT. It yields the protein CATGTVHYKKLF.

By its share, this clone is large. The V call is TRGV2, the J call TRGJ1 or TRGJ2. CDR1 is EGSNGY and CDR2 is YDSYNSKV in the germline V gene. CDR3 length: 14 amino acids. V trimming: 0 bases; J trimming: 12 bases; junction bases outside the gene matches: 14. DNA of the CDR3: TGTGCCACCTGGGACGGGCTCCCTCGGAGGTGGAAACTCTTT. Translated, it gives CATWDGLPRRWKLF.

This clone has more than one count but fewer than ten. TCRdb lists the protein of a much larger clone for this DNA, which differs at residue 10, so this is likely a read error; the protein given here is translated from the DNA itself. V is TRGV2 and J is TRGJP2. Germline lookup yields CDR1 EGSNGY and CDR2 YDSYNSKV. This CDR3 comprises 14 residues. The CDR3 sequence is CATWDGCSDRIKTF. CDR3 sequence (DNA): TGTGCCACCTGGGACGGTTGTAGTGATCGGATCAAGACGTTT.

In its sample, this clone was seen a few times. A much larger clone lies a single base off, so this may be a read error. This same CDR3 is encoded by further DNA sequences in the sample. The V call is TRGV9, the J call TRGJ1 or TRGJ2. CDR3 length: 15 residues. Germline V gene sequence: CDR1 GITISATS, CDR2 ISYDGTV (reference sequence). The CDR3 loop is CALWEVRNRDYKKLF. The CDR3 bases are TGTGCCCTGTGGGAGGTGCGTAATAGGGATTATAAGAAACTCTTT.

CDR3 in DNA: TGTGCTGCGTGGGAACAATCTGGTGATTGGATCAAGACGTTT. It codes for CAAWEQSGDWIKTF. The chain has TRGV10 and TRGJP2. TRGV10 belongs to the ORF category, with a function that is uncertain. The CDR3 has 14 amino acids. V lost 8 bases, J lost 6 bases, and 10 bases stayed unmatched.